Included here is one TCR beta chain sequence, with context. The entry originates in a study of blood T cell repertoires in COVID-19. Study-wide background: T cells, B-cell-depleted T cells, or PBMCs supplied cDNA or gDNA.

Donors were grouped by their self-reported clinical history. The assay was immunoSEQ multiplex PCR, and TCRdb's table has in-frame clones only and misses some. This sample has about 210,000 clones, with roughly 90% found just once. What was sequenced was PBMCs or T cells enriched from blood (not recorded which). This clonotype originated in a woman aged 18-35 years who had recovered from COVID-19.

In DNA form, the CDR3 reads TGCGCCAGCAGCGCGACTAGCGGGGGGGCCAGTTCGGAGACCCAGTACTTC. Protein: CASSATSGGASSETQYF. The J gene is TRBJ2-5, the V gene TRBV5-1, with 14 positions matching TRBD2. Germline-derived CDR1 and CDR2 are SGHRS and YFSETQ. The CDR3 is made up of 17 amino acids. The V gene end was trimmed by 4 bases and the J gene end by 5 bases; junction bases not matched to a gene: 10.